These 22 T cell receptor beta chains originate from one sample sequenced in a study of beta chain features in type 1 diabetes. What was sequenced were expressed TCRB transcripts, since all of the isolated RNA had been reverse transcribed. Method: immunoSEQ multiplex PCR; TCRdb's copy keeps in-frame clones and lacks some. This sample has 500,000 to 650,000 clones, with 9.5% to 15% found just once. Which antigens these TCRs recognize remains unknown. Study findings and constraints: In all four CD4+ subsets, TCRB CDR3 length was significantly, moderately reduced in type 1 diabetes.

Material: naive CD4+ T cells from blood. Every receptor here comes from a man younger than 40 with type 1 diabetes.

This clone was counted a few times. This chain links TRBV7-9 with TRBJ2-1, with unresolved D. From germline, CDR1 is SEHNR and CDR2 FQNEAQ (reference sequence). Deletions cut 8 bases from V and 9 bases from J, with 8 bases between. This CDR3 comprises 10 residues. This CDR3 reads CASQGAEQFF. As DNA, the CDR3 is TGTGCCAGCCAAGGTGCTGAGCAGTTCTTC.

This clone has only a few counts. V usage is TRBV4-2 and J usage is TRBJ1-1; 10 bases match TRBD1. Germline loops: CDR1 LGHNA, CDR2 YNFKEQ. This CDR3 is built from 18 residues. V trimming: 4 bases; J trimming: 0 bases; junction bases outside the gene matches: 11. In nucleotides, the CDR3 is TGTGCCAGCAGCCCCCTTTCCGGGACAGGGGTCATGAACACTGAAGCTTTCTTT. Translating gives CASSPLSGTGVMNTEAFF.

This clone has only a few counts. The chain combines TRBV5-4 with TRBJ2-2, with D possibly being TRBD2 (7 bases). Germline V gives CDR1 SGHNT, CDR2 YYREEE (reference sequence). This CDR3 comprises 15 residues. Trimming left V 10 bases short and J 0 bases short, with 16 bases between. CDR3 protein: CASTRGGANTGELFF. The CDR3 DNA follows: TGTGCCTCTACCCGCGGGGGCGCGAACACCGGGGAGCTGTTTTTT.

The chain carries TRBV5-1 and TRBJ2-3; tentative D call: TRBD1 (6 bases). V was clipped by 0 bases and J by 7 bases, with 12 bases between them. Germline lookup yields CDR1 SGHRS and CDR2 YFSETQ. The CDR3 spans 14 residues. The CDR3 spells CASSLGTVPNTQYF. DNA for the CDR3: TGCGCCAGCAGCTTGGGGACAGTCCCGAATACGCAGTATTTT.

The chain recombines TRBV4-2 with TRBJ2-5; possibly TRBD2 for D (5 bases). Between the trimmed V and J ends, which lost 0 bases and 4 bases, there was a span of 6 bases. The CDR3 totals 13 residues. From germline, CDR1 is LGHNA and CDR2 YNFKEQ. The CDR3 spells CASSQDLAETQYF. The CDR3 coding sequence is TGTGCCAGCAGCCAAGATCTAGCAGAGACCCAGTACTTC.

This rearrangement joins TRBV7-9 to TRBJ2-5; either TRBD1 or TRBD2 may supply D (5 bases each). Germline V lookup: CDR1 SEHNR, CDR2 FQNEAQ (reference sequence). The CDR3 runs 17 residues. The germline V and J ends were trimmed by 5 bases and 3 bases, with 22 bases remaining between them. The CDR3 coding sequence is TGTGCCAGCAGCCCGGGACCGGGTGTACCGAACGAAGAGACCCAGTACTTC. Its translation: CASSPGPGVPNEETQYF.

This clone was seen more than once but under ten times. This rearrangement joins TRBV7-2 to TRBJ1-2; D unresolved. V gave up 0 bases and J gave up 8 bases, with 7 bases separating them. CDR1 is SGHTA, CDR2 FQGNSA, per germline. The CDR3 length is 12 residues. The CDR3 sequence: CASSLATEGYTF. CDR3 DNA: TGTGCCAGCAGCTTAGCCACAGAAGGCTACACCTTC.

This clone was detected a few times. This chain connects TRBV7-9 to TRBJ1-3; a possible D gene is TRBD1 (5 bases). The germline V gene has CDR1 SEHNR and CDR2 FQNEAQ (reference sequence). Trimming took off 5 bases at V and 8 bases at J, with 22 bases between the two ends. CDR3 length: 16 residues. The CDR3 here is CASSPQGGRIADTIYF. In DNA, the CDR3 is TGTGCCAGCAGCCCGCAGGGAGGGCGGATTGCGGACACCATATATTTT. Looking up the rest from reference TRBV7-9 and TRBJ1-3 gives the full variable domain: DTGVSQNPRHKITKRGQNVTFRCDPISEHNRLYWYRQTLGQGPEFLTYFQNEAQLEKSRLLSDRFSAERPKGSFSTLEIQRTEQGDSAMYLCASSPQGGRIADTIYFGEGSWLTVV.

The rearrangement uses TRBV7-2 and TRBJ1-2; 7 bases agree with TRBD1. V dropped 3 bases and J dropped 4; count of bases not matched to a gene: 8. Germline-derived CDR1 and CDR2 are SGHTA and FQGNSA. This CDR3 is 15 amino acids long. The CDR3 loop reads CASSFGQGGSYGYTF. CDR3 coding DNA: TGTGCCAGCAGCTTCGGTCAGGGGGGCTCCTATGGCTACACCTTC.

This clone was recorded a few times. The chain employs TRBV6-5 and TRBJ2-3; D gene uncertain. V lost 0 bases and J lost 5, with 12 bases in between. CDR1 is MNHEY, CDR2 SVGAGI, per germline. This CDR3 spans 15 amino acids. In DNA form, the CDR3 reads TGTGCCAGCAGTTACTCGAAGGGAACTCGAGATACGCAGTATTTT. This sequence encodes CASSYSKGTRDTQYF.

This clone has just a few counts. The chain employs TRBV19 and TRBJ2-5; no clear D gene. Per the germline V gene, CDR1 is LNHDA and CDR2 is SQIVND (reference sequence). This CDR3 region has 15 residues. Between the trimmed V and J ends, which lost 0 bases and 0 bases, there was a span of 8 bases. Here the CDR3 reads CASSIDLSYQETQYF. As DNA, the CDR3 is TGTGCCAGTAGTATAGATCTGTCATACCAAGAGACCCAGTACTTC.

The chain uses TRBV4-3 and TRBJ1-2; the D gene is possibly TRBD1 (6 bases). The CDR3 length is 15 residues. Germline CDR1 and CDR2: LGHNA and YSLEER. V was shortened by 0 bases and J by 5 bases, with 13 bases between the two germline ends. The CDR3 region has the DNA TGCGCCAGCAGCCAAGATCCGGACAGAAGGTATGGCTACACCTTC. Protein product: CASSQDPDRRYGYTF.

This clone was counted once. CDR3 coding DNA: TGTGCCGTCCGAGCCGGGCTCTCCACAGATACGCAGTATTTT. Protein product: CAVRAGLSTDTQYF. The chain employs TRBV6-5 and TRBJ2-3, with D unclear. Trimming removed 11 bases at V and 2 bases at J, with 17 bases between. The germline V gene has CDR1 MNHEY and CDR2 SVGAGI. The CDR3 runs to 14 residues.

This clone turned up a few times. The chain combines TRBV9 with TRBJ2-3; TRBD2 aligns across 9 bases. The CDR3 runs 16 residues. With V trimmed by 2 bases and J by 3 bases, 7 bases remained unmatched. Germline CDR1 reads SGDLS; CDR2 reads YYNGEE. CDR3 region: CASSVRGGAITDTQYF. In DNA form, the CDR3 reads TGTGCCAGCAGCGTCCGCGGGGGGGCTATAACAGATACGCAGTATTTT.

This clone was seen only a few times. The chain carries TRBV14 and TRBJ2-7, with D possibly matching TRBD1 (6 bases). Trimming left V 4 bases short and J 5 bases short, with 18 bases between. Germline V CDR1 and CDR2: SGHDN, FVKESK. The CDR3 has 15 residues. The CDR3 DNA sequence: TGTGCCAGCAGCCCCATGGACAGAAACCGCGACGAGCAGTACTTC. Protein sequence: CASSPMDRNRDEQYF.

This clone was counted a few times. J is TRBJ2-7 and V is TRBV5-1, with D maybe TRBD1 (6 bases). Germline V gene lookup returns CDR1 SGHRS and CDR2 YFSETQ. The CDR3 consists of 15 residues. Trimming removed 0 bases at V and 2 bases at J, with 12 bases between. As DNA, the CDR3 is TGCGCCAGCAGCTTGGGGACAGCGAGGCCCTACGAGCAGTACTTC. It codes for CASSLGTARPYEQYF.

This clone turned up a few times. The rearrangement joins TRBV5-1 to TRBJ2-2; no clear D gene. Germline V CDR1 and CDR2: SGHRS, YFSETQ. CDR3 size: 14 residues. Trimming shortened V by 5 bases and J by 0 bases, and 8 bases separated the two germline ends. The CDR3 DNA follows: TGCGCCAGCAGTTCCGTCGCGAACACCGGGGAGCTGTTTTTT. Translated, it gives CASSSVANTGELFF.

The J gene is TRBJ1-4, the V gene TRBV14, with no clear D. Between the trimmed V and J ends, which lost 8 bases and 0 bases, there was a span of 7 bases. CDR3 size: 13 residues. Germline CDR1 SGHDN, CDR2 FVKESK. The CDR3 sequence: CASFFPTNEKLFF. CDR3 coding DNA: TGTGCCAGCTTCTTTCCAACTAATGAAAAACTGTTTTTT.

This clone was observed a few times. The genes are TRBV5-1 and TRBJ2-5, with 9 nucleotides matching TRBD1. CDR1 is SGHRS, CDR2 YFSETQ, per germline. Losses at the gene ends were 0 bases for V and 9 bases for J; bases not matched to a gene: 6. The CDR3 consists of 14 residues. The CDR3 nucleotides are TGCGCCAGCAGCTTGGGTGGGACAGGGAGTTCCCAGTACTTC. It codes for CASSLGGTGSSQYF.

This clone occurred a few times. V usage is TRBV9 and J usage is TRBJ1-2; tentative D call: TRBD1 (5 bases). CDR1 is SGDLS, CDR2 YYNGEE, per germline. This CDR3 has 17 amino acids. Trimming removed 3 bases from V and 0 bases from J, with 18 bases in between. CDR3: CASSARGDLLANYGYTF. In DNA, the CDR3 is TGTGCCAGCAGCGCCAGAGGGGACCTCTTAGCTAACTATGGCTACACCTTC.

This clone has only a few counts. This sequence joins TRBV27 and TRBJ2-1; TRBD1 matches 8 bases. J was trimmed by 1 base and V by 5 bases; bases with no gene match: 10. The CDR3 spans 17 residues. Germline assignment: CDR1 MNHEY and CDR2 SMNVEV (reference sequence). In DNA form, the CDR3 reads TGTGCCAGCAGTATAAGGACAGGGAGAAGTTCCTACAATGAGCAGTTCTTC. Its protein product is CASSIRTGRSSYNEQFF.

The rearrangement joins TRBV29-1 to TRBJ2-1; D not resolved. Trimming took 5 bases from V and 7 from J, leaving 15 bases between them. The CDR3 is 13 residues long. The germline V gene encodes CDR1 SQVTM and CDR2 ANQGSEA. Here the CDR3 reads CSVRATVGNEQFF. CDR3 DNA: TGCAGCGTTAGAGCGACGGTGGGGAATGAGCAGTTCTTC.